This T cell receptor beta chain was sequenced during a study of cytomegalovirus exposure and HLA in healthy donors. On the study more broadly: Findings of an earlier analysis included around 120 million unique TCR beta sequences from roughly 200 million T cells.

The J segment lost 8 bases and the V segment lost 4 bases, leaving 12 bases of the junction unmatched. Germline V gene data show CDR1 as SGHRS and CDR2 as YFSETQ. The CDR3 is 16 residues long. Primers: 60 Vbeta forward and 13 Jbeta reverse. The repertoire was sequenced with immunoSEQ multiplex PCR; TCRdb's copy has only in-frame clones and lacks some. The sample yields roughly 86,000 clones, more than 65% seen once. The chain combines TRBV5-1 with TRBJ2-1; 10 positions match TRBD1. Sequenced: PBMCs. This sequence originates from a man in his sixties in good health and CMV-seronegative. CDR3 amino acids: CASSPPTGGVQDEQFF. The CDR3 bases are TGCGCCAGCAGCCCACCGACAGGGGGCGTTCAAGATGAGCAGTTCTTC.